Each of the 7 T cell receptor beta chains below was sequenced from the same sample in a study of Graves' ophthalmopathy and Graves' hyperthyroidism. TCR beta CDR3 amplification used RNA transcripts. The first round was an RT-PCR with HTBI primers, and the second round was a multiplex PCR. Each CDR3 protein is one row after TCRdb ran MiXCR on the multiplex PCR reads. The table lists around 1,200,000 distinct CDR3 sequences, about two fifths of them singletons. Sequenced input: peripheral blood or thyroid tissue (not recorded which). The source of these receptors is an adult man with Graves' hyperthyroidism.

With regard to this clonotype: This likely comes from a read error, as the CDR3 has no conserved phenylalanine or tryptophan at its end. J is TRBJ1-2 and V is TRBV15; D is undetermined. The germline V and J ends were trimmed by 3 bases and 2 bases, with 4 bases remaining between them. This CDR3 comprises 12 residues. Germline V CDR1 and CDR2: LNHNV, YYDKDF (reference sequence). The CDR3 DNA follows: TGTGCCACCAGCAGGGAGAACTATGGCTACACCCTC. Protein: CATSRENYGYTL.

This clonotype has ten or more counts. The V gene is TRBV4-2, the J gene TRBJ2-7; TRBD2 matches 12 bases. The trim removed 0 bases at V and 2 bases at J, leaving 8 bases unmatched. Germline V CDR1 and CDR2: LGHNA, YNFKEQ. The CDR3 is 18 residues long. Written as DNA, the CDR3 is TGTGCCAGCAGCCAAGATGGTTCGACTAGCGGGAGTCCCTACGAGCAGTACTTC. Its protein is CASSQDGSTSGSPYEQYF.

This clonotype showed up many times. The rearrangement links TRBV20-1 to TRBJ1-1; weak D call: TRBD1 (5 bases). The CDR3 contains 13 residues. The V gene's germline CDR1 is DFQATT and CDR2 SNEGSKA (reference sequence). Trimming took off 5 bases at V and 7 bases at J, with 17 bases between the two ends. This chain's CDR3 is CSAHTGGDGEAFF. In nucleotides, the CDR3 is TGCAGTGCTCACACGGGAGGGGACGGTGAAGCTTTCTTT.

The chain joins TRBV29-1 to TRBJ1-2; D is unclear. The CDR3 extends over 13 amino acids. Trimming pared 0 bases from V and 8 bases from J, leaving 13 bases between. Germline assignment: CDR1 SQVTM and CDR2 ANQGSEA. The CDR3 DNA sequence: TGCAGCGTTGAAGAAAGGGCGGGTCGGGGCTACACCTTC. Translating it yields CSVEERAGRGYTF.

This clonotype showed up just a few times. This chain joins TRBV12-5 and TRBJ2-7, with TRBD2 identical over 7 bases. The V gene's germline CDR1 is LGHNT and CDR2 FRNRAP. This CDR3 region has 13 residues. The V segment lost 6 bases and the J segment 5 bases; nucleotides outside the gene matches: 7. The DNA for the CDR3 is TGTGCTAGTGGCTCGGGGGAGGGCCACGAGCAGTACTTC. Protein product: CASGSGEGHEQYF.

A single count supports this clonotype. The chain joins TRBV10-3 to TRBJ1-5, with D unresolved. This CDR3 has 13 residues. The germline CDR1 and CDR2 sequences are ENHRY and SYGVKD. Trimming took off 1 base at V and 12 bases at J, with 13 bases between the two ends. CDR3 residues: CAISEYGFGVQHF. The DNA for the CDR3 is TGTGCCATCAGTGAGTACGGGTTTGGTGTCCAGCATTTT.

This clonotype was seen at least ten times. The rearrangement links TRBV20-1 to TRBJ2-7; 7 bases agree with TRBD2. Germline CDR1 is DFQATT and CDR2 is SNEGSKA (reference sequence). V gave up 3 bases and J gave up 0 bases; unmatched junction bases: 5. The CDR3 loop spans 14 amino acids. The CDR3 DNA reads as TGCAGTGCTAGGTCAGCGGGGATCTCCTACGAGCAGTACTTC. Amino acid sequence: CSARSAGISYEQYF.